One sample yielded the 28 T cell receptor beta chains listed below, sequenced in a study of shared clonotypes between healthy human individuals. Produced via immunoSEQ multiplex PCR; TCRdb's table is partial and in-frame only. There are approximately 2.5 million clones in the sample; just over 90% occur only once, and over 0.12% lies in the top ten. Sequencing was done on a sample of naive CD4+ T cells sorted from blood. Documented subset: CD45RA+ positively selected. These receptors all stem from a man aged 18 to 29 in good health.

This chain links TRBV9 with TRBJ2-3; D is unresolved. Germline V lookup: CDR1 SGDLS, CDR2 YYNGEE. The CDR3 is 15 amino acids. The V and J ends lost 0 bases and 2 bases respectively, with 10 bases between them. The CDR3, as DNA: TGTGCCAGCAGCGTAGATGCAGGTATCACAGATACGCAGTATTTT. It yields the protein CASSVDAGITDTQYF.

The CDR3 protein is CASAHRDGDNEQFF. In DNA form, the CDR3 reads TGTGCCAGCGCACACCGGGACGGAGACAATGAGCAGTTCTTC. The V gene is TRBV18, the J gene TRBJ2-1; tentatively, D is TRBD1 or TRBD2 (5 bases each). The CDR3 loop spans 14 amino acids. V was pared by 8 bases and J by 5 bases, with 16 bases between. Germline V gives CDR1 KGHSH, CDR2 LQKENI.

The V call is TRBV7-2, the J call TRBJ2-3; D gene uncertain. With 5 bases removed from V and 2 bases from J, the gap between germline ends came to 8 bases. CDR3 length equals 13 residues. From germline, CDR1 is SGHTA and CDR2 FQGNSA. The CDR3: CASSQSHTDTQYF. CDR3 DNA: TGTGCCAGCAGCCAATCCCACACAGATACGCAGTATTTT. The full variable domain, rest sourced from reference TRBV7-2 and TRBJ2-3, is GAGVSQSPSNKVTEKGKDVELRCDPISGHTALYWYRQSLGQGLEFLIYFQGNSAPDKSGLPSDRFSAERTGGSVSTLTIQRTQQEDSAVYLCASSQSHTDTQYFGPGTRLTVL.

The rearrangement uses TRBV25-1 and TRBJ2-1; 9 bases match TRBD2. CDR1 MGHDK and CDR2 SYGVNS come from the germline V gene. Trimming removed 1 base from V and 2 bases from J; junction bases left unmatched: 6. CDR3 length equals 17 residues. CDR3 in DNA: TGTGCCAGCAGTGAATCTAGGCTAGCGGGACCCTACAATGAGCAGTTCTTC. It codes for CASSESRLAGPYNEQFF.

This clone was seen only once. This chain joins TRBV7-9 and TRBJ2-7, with TRBD1 matching 10 bases. The CDR3 runs to 15 residues. V was pared by 5 bases and J by 1 base, with 5 bases of the junction left unmatched. Germline V lookup: CDR1 SEHNR, CDR2 FQNEAQ (reference sequence). CDR3 in amino acids: CASSTGQGPSYEQYF. CDR3 bases: TGTGCCAGCAGCACGGGACAGGGGCCTTCCTACGAGCAGTACTTC.

The rearrangement joins TRBV14 to TRBJ2-7, with TRBD2 as a possible D gene (5 bases). CDR3 size: 12 residues. V lost 4 bases and J 3 bases, leaving 7 bases between the germline ends. CDR1 is SGHDN and CDR2 is FVKESK in the germline V gene. The CDR3 DNA is TGTGCCAGCAGCCGGGAGCACTACGAGCAGTACTTC. It is translated as CASSREHYEQYF.

This clone was picked up a small number of times. The chain recombines TRBV7-8 with TRBJ1-5; D is possibly TRBD1 (5 bases). The CDR3 contains 16 residues. Germline loops: CDR1 SGHVS, CDR2 FQNEAQ. V was trimmed by 1 base and J by 0 bases, leaving 10 bases between them. The CDR3 here is CASSLDRIDSNQPQHF. In DNA, the CDR3 is TGTGCCAGCAGCTTAGACAGGATTGATAGCAATCAGCCCCAGCATTTT.

In its sample, this clone was seen once. The chain joins TRBV6-5 to TRBJ1-6; 7 bases agree with TRBD1. The CDR3 loop spans 14 amino acids. Unmatched junction bases numbered 3, after V lost 6 bases and J lost 4 bases. Germline V gene sequence: CDR1 MNHEY, CDR2 SVGAGI. The CDR3 DNA reads TGTGCCAGCAGACGGGACAGTTATAATTCACCCCTCCACTTT. Protein: CASRRDSYNSPLHF.

The gene calls are TRBV9 and TRBJ1-4; 9 nucleotides line up with TRBD1. Germline V gene sequence: CDR1 SGDLS, CDR2 YYNGEE. The CDR3 consists of 15 residues. The V gene end was trimmed by 0 bases and the J gene end by 5 bases; junction bases not matched to a gene: 2. CDR3: CASSVVGQGNEKLFF. Written as DNA, the CDR3 is TGTGCCAGCAGCGTAGTAGGACAGGGGAATGAAAAACTGTTTTTT.

The genes are TRBV28 and TRBJ2-7; no clear D. The germline V gene has CDR1 MDHEN and CDR2 SYDVKM. Trimming cost V 3 bases and J 1 base, with 13 bases left between them. The CDR3 contains 15 residues. CDR3 amino acids: CASSLETGPSYEQYF. DNA of the CDR3: TGTGCCAGCAGTTTGGAGACGGGTCCTTCCTACGAGCAGTACTTC.

This rearrangement joins TRBV5-4 to TRBJ2-1; the match to TRBD2 covers 11 bases. Per the germline V gene, CDR1 is SGHNT and CDR2 is YYREEE (reference sequence). J lost 3 bases, V lost 7 bases, and 6 bases had no gene match. The CDR3 is made up of 15 amino acids. For the CDR3, the DNA is TGTGCCAGCTCTAACGGACTAGCGGGCTACAATGAGCAGTTCTTC. As protein: CASSNGLAGYNEQFF.

The V gene is TRBV18, the J gene TRBJ2-3, with D hard to call. The V end lost 7 bases, the J end lost 3 bases, and 17 bases lay between the germline ends. CDR1 KGHSH and CDR2 LQKENI come from the germline V gene. The CDR3 loop spans 15 amino acids. The CDR3 bases are TGTGCCAGCTTCGCTAGTCGCCTTGTTACAGATACGCAGTATTTT. Its protein is CASFASRLVTDTQYF.

The rearrangement joins TRBV28 to TRBJ2-1; D ambiguous. Trimming removed 0 bases from V and 0 bases from J, with 9 bases in between. The CDR3 is 16 residues long. The germline gives CDR1 MDHEN, CDR2 SYDVKM. The CDR3 reads CASSLWGSRSYNEQFF. The CDR3 nucleotides are TGTGCCAGCAGTTTATGGGGGTCACGCTCCTACAATGAGCAGTTCTTC.

The V and J genes are TRBV11-2 and TRBJ1-1; D not certain. Trimming shortened V by 0 bases and J by 1 base, and 21 bases separated the two germline ends. CDR1 is SGHAT and CDR2 is FQNNGV in the germline V gene. The length of the CDR3 is 19 residues. The CDR3 region is CASSLDPTRKHGQNTEAFF. The CDR3, as DNA: TGTGCCAGCAGCTTAGATCCAACACGGAAGCATGGTCAGAACACTGAAGCTTTCTTT. Full variable domain (missing parts from reference TRBV11-2 and TRBJ1-1): EAGVAQSPRYKIIEKRQSVAFWCNPISGHATLYWYQQILGQGPKLLIQFQNNGVVDDSQLPKDRFSAERLKGVDSTLKIQPAKLEDSAVYLCASSLDPTRKHGQNTEAFFGQGTRLTVV.

Turning to this clone: At one boundary the junction diverges from the germline segment, which might be a read error. The same CDR3 is also encoded by other DNA sequences in this sample. This chain links TRBV6-5 with TRBJ1-4; D remains unclear. The CDR3 is 13 amino acids. The germline V gene encodes CDR1 MNHEY and CDR2 SVGAGI. The chain's CDR3 is CASSYSSNEKLFF. CDR3 bases: TGTGCCAGCAGTTACTCTTCTAACGAAAAACTGTTTTTT.

The chain links TRBV5-1 to TRBJ2-3; 12 bases are a match to TRBD2. This CDR3 is built from 18 residues. Trimming cost V 4 bases and J 2 bases; bases outside gene matches: 11. Per the germline V gene, CDR1 is SGHRS and CDR2 is YFSETQ. DNA of the CDR3: TGCGCCAGCAGCCGACAGGGTCTAGCGGGAGGGTCCACAGATACGCAGTATTTT. This gives the protein CASSRQGLAGGSTDTQYF. The entire variable domain, with the rest obtained from reference TRBV5-1 and TRBJ2-3, is as follows: KAGVTQTPRYLIKTRGQQVTLSCSPISGHRSVSWYQQTPGQGLQFLFEYFSETQRNKGNFPGRFSGRQFSNSRSEMNVSTLELGDSALYLCASSRQGLAGGSTDTQYFGPGTRLTVL.

The CDR3 loop is CASIDRGNQPQHF. The CDR3 DNA reads as TGTGCCAGCATCGACAGGGGTAATCAGCCCCAGCATTTT. The V and J genes are TRBV28 and TRBJ1-5; 8 positions match TRBD1. The CDR3 extends over 13 amino acids. The trim removed 7 bases at V and 4 bases at J, leaving 3 bases unmatched. CDR1 MDHEN and CDR2 SYDVKM come from the germline V gene.

The chain is built from TRBV5-6 and TRBJ2-3, with no clear D. Germline V gene lookup returns CDR1 SGHDT and CDR2 YYEEEE. The CDR3 sequence is 13 residues long. The V and J ends lost 2 bases and 0 bases respectively, with 4 bases between them. Here the CDR3 DNA reads TGTGCCAGCAGCTTTATGAGCACAGATACGCAGTATTTT. This gives the protein CASSFMSTDTQYF.

J is TRBJ2-4 and V is TRBV4-3; D call uncertain. Germline V lookup: CDR1 LGHNA, CDR2 YSLEER. V lost 2 bases, J lost 8 bases, and 10 bases lay in between. The CDR3 contains 13 residues. In DNA, the CDR3 is TGCGCCAGCAGCCAATCTGGGATCGACATTCAGTACTTC. This codes for CASSQSGIDIQYF.

The rearrangement joins TRBV5-6 to TRBJ2-1; tentative D call: TRBD1 (5 bases). CDR1 is SGHDT, CDR2 YYEEEE, per germline. The V gene lost 4 bases and the J gene lost 0 bases, with 11 bases spanning the gap. CDR3 length equals 15 residues. CDR3 DNA: TGTGCCAGCAGCCCTGACAGCTACTCCTACAATGAGCAGTTCTTC. It is translated as CASSPDSYSYNEQFF.

The chain carries TRBV5-1 and TRBJ2-7; 7 bases fit TRBD2. V was pared by 4 bases and J by 3 bases, with 10 bases of the junction left unmatched. CDR1 and CDR2 from the germline V gene are SGHRS and YFSETQ. This CDR3 region has 15 residues. In nucleotides, the CDR3 is TGCGCCAGCAGCCCGATTCCGGGGACTAACTACGAGCAGTACTTC. This translates into CASSPIPGTNYEQYF.

This clone was found once. This rearrangement joins TRBV6-1 to TRBJ2-3, with TRBD2 matching over 8 bases. Losses at the gene ends were 10 bases for V and 4 bases for J; bases not matched to a gene: 10. The CDR3 is 14 residues long. In germline, CDR1 is MNHNS, CDR2 SASEGT. The CDR3 loop is CANKRGGIPDTQYF. CDR3 DNA: TGTGCCAACAAACGGGGGGGAATCCCAGATACGCAGTATTTT.

The chain uses TRBV2 and TRBJ1-3; D unresolved. V was shortened by 4 bases and J by 0 bases, with 4 bases between the two germline ends. Germline V lookup: CDR1 SNHLY, CDR2 FYNNEI. The CDR3 extends over 13 amino acids. The CDR3 DNA sequence: TGTGCCAGCAGTGTTCTCTCTGGAAACACCATATATTTT. Translating it yields CASSVLSGNTIYF.

The chain combines TRBV5-5 with TRBJ2-3; D possibly corresponds to TRBD1 (6 bases). The germline V gene encodes CDR1 SGHKS and CDR2 YYEKEE (reference sequence). The CDR3 extends over 13 amino acids. The V gene lost 0 bases and the J gene lost 7 bases, with 9 bases spanning the gap. In DNA, the CDR3 is TGTGCCAGCAGCTTGGGGGGGCCAAATACGCAGTATTTT. Protein sequence: CASSLGGPNTQYF.

The V and J genes are TRBV30 and TRBJ1-4; maybe TRBD1 (6 bases). The CDR3 loop spans 13 amino acids. V was pared by 3 bases and J by 5 bases, with 10 bases between. Germline V gives CDR1 GTSNPN, CDR2 SVGIG (reference sequence). CDR3 bases: TGTGCCTGGAGACAGGGAATAAATGAAAAACTGTTTTTT. It translates to CAWRQGINEKLFF.

The J gene is TRBJ1-6, the V gene TRBV30; D is possibly TRBD1 (5 bases). With 0 bases removed from V and 3 bases from J, the gap between germline ends came to 12 bases. Germline assignment: CDR1 GTSNPN and CDR2 SVGIG (reference sequence). This CDR3 region has 16 residues. CDR3 nucleotide sequence: TGTGCCTGGAGTGTACGCGGGACGAACTATAATTCACCCCTCCACTTT. Protein: CAWSVRGTNYNSPLHF.

This clone was picked up one time. This chain joins TRBV30 and TRBJ2-7, with D perhaps TRBD1 (6 bases). The V gene lost 2 bases and the J gene lost 2 bases, with 16 bases spanning the gap. Per the germline V gene, CDR1 is GTSNPN and CDR2 is SVGIG (reference sequence). The length of the CDR3 is 15 residues. The CDR3 sequence is CAWSKLGGSTYEQYF. The CDR3 nucleotides read TGTGCCTGGAGTAAACTAGGGGGAAGCACCTACGAGCAGTACTTC.

J is TRBJ2-7 and V is TRBV7-9, with D perhaps given as TRBD1 or TRBD2 (5 bases each). CDR1 is SEHNR, CDR2 FQNEAQ, per germline (reference sequence). The V end lost 6 bases, the J end lost 0 bases, and 18 bases lay between the germline ends. This CDR3 has 16 residues. The CDR3 DNA reads as TGTGCCAGCAGTGAATATGGGAGACAGAGCTCCTACGAGCAGTACTTC. Protein: CASSEYGRQSSYEQYF. Full variable domain (remainder filled in from reference TRBV7-9 and TRBJ2-7): DTGVSQNPRHKITKRGQNVTFRCDPISEHNRLYWYRQTLGQGPEFLTYFQNEAQLEKSRLLSDRFSAERPKGSFSTLEIQRTEQGDSAMYLCASSEYGRQSSYEQYFGPGTRLTVT.